This TCR beta chain was recovered during a study of blood T cell repertoires in COVID-19. The data were produced by immunoSEQ multiplex PCR, yet TCRdb's version contains in-frame clones alone and is incomplete. The profile shows some 300,000 clones, around 87% of them singletons. The junction had 15 bases not matched to a gene; V was cut back by 5 bases and J by 0 bases. The germline CDR1 and CDR2 sequences are SGHNT and YENEEA. CDR3 length: 19 amino acids. Enrollment of patients from Seattle took place during active infection, with longitudinal follow-up. This clone was found once. V and J are TRBV11-3 and TRBJ1-1, with 10 positions matching TRBD1. This TCR derives from a woman aged 40 to 50 with COVID-19, enrolled during active disease. Source material: peripheral blood. The CDR3, as DNA: TGTGCCAGCAGCATCCGTCCCGGGACAGGGGTGGGCGTGAACACTGAAGCTTTCTTT. It translates to CASSIRPGTGVGVNTEAFF.